Listed below are T cell receptor beta chains from one sample, sequenced in a study of blood T cell repertoires in COVID-19. Profiled with immunoSEQ multiplex PCR; TCRdb holds only in-frame clones, not every one. The repertoire holds 220,000 or so clones, with 82% as singletons. The sequenced sample consisted of PBMCs or T cells enriched from blood (not recorded which). Receptors were obtained from a woman aged 55-69 years who had recovered from COVID-19. The CDR3 runs from the conserved cysteine through the conserved F or W. The D gene is left open where the match is weak. Where a row states a size, it is once, few, many or the class of an expanded clone; other rows omit it.

d_call j_call clone_size v_call cdr3_nt cdr3_aa
. TRBJ1-1 . TRBV7-3 TGTGCCAGCAAACTGGGCGTGAACACTGAAGCTTTCTTT CASKLGVNTEAFF
. TRBJ2-3 . TRBV7-6 TGTGCCAGCAGCTTAGCTAGCGTGAGGGCAGATACGCAGTATTTT CASSLASVRADTQYF
. TRBJ2-7 . TRBV2 TGTGCCAGCAGCGTTCCCCTGACAGTCCAGGTCAACGAGCAGTACTTC CASSVPLTVQVNEQYF
. TRBJ1-5 . TRBV6-2/TRBV6-3 TGTGCCAGCAGTTACTCCGAACACAGGCCGTATCAGCCCCAGCATTTT CASSYSEHRPYQPQHF
. TRBJ1-6 . TRBV5-1 TGCGCCAGCAGCGGTCGAACAGAGAACTATAATTCACCCCTCCACTTT CASSGRTENYNSPLHF
TRBD1 TRBJ2-2 . TRBV6-5 TGTGCCAGCACTAAAGGGACAGGGCTCCCCGGGGAGCTGTTTTTT CASTKGTGLPGELFF
. TRBJ1-1 . TRBV19 TGTGCCAGTGTTTCGAGGGCCCTCGGCACTGAAGCTTTCTTT CASVSRALGTEAFF
. TRBJ1-1 . TRBV6-5 TGTGCCAGCAGAGCGGGACGAGAAGCTTTCTTT CASRAGREAFF
. TRBJ1-1 . TRBV7-2 TGTGCCAGCAGCCCTCGGGTTGGCGGGAACACTGAAGCTTTCTTT CASSPRVGGNTEAFF
TRBD1 TRBJ1-2 . TRBV5-1 TGCGCCAGCAGCTTCCAGGGGGCTAACTATGGCTACACCTTC CASSFQGANYGYTF
TRBD1 TRBJ1-1 . TRBV23-1 TGCGCCAGCAGTCCACAGGACAGGGGCAACACTGAAGCTTTCTTT CASSPQDRGNTEAFF
TRBD1 TRBJ2-7 once TRBV7-7 TGTGCCAGCAGCTTAGATGGGACAGGGGTCTACGAGCAGTACTTC CASSLDGTGVYEQYF
TRBD1 TRBJ1-4 . TRBV7-2 TGTGCCAGCAGCTTATCAACAGGGGAATACGAAAAACTGTTTTTT CASSLSTGEYEKLFF
TRBD2 TRBJ2-3 . TRBV5-1 TGCGCCAGCAGCTTCCCACTAGCGGGGACCACAGATACGCAGTATTTT CASSFPLAGTTDTQYF
TRBD1 TRBJ1-6 few TRBV5-1 TGCGCCAGCAGCTACTCACCCGGGACAGGGATTGATAATTCACCCCTCCACTTT CASSYSPGTGIDNSPLHF
. TRBJ2-6 . TRBV28 TGTGCCAGCAGTTTAGCGGCCGGGGCCAACGTCCTGACTTTC CASSLAAGANVLTF
. TRBJ1-5 . TRBV2 TGTGCCAGCAGTGAAGGGGAGAGACATAACAATCAGCCCCAGCATTTT CASSEGERHNNQPQHF
TRBD2 TRBJ2-7 . TRBV12-5 TGTGCTAGTGCCAACCCATTTTATCCGGGAGGGTTTTACGAGCAGTACTTC CASANPFYPGGFYEQYF
TRBD1 TRBJ1-1 . TRBV14 TGTGCCAGCAGCCTAACAGGGGGCGGAACTGAAGCTTTCTTT CASSLTGGGTEAFF
TRBD1 TRBJ2-3 . TRBV7-9 TGTGCCAGCAGCTTAGGTTTGGATTCGGGGACAGGTACGCAGTATTTT CASSLGLDSGTGTQYF
TRBD2 TRBJ2-1 . TRBV14 TGTGCCAGCAGCCAAGTCTCTGTCTGGTACGACACGGGAGGGCGGATGACAAGTGAGCAGTTCTTC CASSQVSVWYDTGGRMTSEQFF
. TRBJ1-2 . TRBV5-1 TGCGCCAGCAGCCTGACAGGAGCTAACTATGGCTACACCTTC CASSLTGANYGYTF
. TRBJ1-2 . TRBV7-9 TGTGCCAGCAGCTTAGGGACAGAATATGGCTACACCTTC CASSLGTEYGYTF
TRBD1 TRBJ1-5 . TRBV3-1/TRBV3-2 TGTGCCAGCAGCCAAGGAGACAGGGTCAATCAGCCCCAGCATTTT CASSQGDRVNQPQHF
. TRBJ2-7 . TRBV4-2 TGTGCCAGCAGCCAAGTCAGACCCGGGGACGAGCAGTACTTC CASSQVRPGDEQYF
TRBD2 TRBJ2-1 . TRBV20-1 TGCAGTGCTAGTTTTCCTAGCGGACTCTACAATGAGCAGTTCTTC CSASFPSGLYNEQFF
. TRBJ1-4 once TRBV18 TGTGCCAGCTCACCCCCAGTAAATAATGAAAAACTGTTTTTT CASSPPVNNEKLFF
TRBD1 TRBJ1-1 . TRBV3-1/TRBV3-2 TGTGCCAGCAGCCAAAGGGGGCATACAACAAGGACTGAAGCTTTCTTT CASSQRGHTTRTEAFF
TRBD1 TRBJ1-5 . TRBV19 TGTGCCAGTACCAACAGGGGATACAATCAGCCCCAGCATTTT CASTNRGYNQPQHF
TRBD1 TRBJ2-7 . TRBV27 TGTGCCAGCAGACCTTCGGGACAGGGCGACGAGCAGTACTTC CASRPSGQGDEQYF
. TRBJ2-7 . TRBV11-2 TGTGCCAGCAGCTTAGGGGGGGGGCTTAGTTACGAGCAGTACTTC CASSLGGGLSYEQYF
. TRBJ2-4 . TRBV7-2 TGTGCCAGCTCCCAGACAGGAAAAAACATTCAGTACTTC CASSQTGKNIQYF
TRBD2 TRBJ2-1 once TRBV6-2/TRBV6-3 TGTGCCAGCAGTTCAACGGGACTACTGTACAATGAGCAGTTCTTC CASSSTGLLYNEQFF
. TRBJ1-4 few TRBV7-6 TGTGCCAGCAGCCCCCGTGGGGGGGGCGCGGGTAATGAAAAACTGTTTTTT CASSPRGGGAGNEKLFF
TRBD2 TRBJ2-7 . TRBV18 TGTGCCAGCGGCCGGGGGGACTCCTACGAGCAGTACTTC CASGRGDSYEQYF
. TRBJ1-1 . TRBV4-2 TGTGCCAGCAGCACCCGGGACATATCTCGTGGTGAAGCTTTCTTT CASSTRDISRGEAFF
. TRBJ1-6 . TRBV6-5 TGTGCCAGCAGCCGGGGGGAGGGGAATTCACCCCTCCACTTT CASSRGEGNSPLHF